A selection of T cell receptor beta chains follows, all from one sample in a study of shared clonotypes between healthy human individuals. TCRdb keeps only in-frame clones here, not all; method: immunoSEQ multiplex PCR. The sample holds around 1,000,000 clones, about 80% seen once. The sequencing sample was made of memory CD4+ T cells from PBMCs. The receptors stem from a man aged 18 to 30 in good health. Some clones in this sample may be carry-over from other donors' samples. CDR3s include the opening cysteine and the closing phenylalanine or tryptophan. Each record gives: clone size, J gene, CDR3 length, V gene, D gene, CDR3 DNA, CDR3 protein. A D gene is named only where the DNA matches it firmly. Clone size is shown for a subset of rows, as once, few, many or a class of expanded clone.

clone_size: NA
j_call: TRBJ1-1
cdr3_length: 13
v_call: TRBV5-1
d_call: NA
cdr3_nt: TGCGCCAGCAGCACCCAAGGGGCATCTGAAGCTTTCTTT
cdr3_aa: CASSTQGASEAFF

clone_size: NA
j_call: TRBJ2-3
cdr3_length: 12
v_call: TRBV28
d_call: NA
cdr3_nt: TGTGCCAGCAGTTTACCCCCCATACCGACTAATTTT
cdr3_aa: CASSLPPIPTNF

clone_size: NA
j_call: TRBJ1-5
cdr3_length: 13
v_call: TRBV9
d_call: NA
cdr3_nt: TGTGCCAGCAGCGTGGGGCGGGATCAGCCCCAGCATTTT
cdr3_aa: CASSVGRDQPQHF

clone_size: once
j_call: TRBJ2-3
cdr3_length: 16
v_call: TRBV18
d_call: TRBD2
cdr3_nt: TGTGCCAGCTCACCACGAGGGACTAGTTACACAGATACGCAGTATTTT
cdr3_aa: CASSPRGTSYTDTQYF

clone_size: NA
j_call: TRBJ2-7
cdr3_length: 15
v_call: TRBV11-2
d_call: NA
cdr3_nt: TGTGCCAGCAGCCCCTGGGGACACCTCTCCTACGAGCAGTACTTC
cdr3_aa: CASSPWGHLSYEQYF

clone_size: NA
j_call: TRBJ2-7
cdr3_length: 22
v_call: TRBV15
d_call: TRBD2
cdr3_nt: TGTGCCACCAGCAGAGATATGGTGCGGGGGACCGATACGGAGTCCTATCCCTCCGAGCAGTACTTC
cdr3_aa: CATSRDMVRGTDTESYPSEQYF

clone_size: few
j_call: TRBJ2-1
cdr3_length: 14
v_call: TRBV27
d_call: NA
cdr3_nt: TGTGCCAGCAGTTTATCCACTAGCATGGGTGAGCAGTTCTTC
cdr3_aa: CASSLSTSMGEQFF

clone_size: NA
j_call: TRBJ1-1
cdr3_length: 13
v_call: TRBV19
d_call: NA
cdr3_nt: TGTGCCAGTAGTCTCCGCGGCTCAACTGAAGCTTTCTTT
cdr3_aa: CASSLRGSTEAFF

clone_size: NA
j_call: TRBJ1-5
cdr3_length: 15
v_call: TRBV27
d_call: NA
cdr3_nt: TGTGCCAGCAGTCCGAGGCAGGGACGGAATCAGCCCCAGCATTTT
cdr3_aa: CASSPRQGRNQPQHF

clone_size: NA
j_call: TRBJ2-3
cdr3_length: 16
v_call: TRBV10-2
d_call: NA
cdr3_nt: TGCGCCAGCACCCCTGAGGCAGCGGGTTGGGGAGATACGCAGTATTTT
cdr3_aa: CASTPEAAGWGDTQYF